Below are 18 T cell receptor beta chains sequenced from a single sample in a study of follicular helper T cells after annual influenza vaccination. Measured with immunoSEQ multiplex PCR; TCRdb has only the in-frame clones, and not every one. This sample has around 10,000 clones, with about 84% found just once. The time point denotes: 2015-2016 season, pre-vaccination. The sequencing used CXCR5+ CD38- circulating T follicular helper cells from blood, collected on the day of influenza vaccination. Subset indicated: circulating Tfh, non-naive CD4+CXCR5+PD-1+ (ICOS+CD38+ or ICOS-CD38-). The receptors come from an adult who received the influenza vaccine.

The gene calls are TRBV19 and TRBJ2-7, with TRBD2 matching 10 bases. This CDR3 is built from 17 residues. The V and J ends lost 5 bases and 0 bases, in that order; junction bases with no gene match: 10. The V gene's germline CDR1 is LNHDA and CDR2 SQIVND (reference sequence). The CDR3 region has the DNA TGTGCCAGTAGTGCCCGGACTAGCGGAGCAGCCTCCTACGAGCAGTACTTC. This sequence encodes CASSARTSGAASYEQYF.

This chain's CDR3 is CSVRDRGRGKLFF. CDR3 bases: TGCAGCGTCCGGGACAGGGGTAGAGGAAAACTGTTTTTT. This chain uses TRBV29-1 with TRBJ1-4, with TRBD1 matching 10 bases. The trim removed 6 bases at V and 10 bases at J, leaving 8 bases unmatched. Germline V gives CDR1 SQVTM, CDR2 ANQGSEA. The CDR3 extends over 13 amino acids.

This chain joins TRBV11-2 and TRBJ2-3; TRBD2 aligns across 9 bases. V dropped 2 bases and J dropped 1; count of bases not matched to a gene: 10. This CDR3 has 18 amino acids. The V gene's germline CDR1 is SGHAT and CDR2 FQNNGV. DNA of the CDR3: TGTGCCAGCAGCTTAATGAGGTTGGGCGGGAGGGGCACAGATACGCAGTATTTT. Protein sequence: CASSLMRLGGRGTDTQYF.

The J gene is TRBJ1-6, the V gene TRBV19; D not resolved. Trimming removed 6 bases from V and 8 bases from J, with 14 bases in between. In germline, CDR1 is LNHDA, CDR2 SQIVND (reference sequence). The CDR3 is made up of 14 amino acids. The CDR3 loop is CASSPRVFDSPLHF. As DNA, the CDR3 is TGTGCCAGTAGCCCACGGGTCTTCGATTCACCCCTCCACTTT. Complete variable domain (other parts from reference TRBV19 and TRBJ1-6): DGGITQSPKYLFRKEGQNVTLSCEQNLNHDAMYWYRQDPGQGLRLIYYSQIVNDFQKGDIAEGYSVSREKKESFPLTVTSAQKNPTAFYLCASSPRVFDSPLHFGNGTRLTVT.

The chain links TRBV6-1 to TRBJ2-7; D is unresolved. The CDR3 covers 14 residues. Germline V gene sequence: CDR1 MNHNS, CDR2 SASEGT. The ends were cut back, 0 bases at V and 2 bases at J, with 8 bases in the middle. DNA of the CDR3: TGTGCCAGCAGTGAAGCTGCGAGACCCTACGAGCAGTACTTC. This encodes CASSEAARPYEQYF.

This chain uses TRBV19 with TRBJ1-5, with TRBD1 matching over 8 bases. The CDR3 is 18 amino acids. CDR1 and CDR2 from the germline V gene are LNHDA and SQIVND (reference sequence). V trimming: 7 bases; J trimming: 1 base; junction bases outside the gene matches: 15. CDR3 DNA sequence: TGTGCCAGTACCCAACACCCCCTAACAGGGGGAAGCAATCAGCCCCAGCATTTT. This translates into CASTQHPLTGGSNQPQHF.

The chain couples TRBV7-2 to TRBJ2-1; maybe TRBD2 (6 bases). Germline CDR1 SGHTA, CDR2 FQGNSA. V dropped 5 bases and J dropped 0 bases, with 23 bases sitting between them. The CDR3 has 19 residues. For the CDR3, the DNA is TGTGCCAGCAGCGCACGGGGGTCCTCTCTGTTAAGCTCCTACAATGAGCAGTTCTTC. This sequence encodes CASSARGSSLLSSYNEQFF.

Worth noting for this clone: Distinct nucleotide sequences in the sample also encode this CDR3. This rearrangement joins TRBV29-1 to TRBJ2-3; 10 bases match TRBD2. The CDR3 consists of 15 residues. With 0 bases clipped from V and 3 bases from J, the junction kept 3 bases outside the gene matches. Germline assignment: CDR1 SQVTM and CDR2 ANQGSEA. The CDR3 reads CSVEDQLAGTDTQYF. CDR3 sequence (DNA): TGCAGCGTTGAAGATCAACTAGCGGGAACAGATACGCAGTATTTT.

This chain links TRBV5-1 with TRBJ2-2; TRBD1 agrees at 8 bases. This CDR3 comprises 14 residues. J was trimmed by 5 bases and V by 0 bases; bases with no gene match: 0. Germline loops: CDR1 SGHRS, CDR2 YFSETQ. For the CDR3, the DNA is TGCGCCAGCAGCTTGGGACAGGGGACCGGGGAGCTGTTTTTT. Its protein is CASSLGQGTGELFF.

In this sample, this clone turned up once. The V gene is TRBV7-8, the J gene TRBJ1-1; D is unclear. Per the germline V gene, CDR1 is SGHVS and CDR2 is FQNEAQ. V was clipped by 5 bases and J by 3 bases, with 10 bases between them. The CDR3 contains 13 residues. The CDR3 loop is CASSHQRDTEAFF. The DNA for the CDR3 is TGTGCCAGCAGCCACCAGCGGGACACTGAAGCTTTCTTT.

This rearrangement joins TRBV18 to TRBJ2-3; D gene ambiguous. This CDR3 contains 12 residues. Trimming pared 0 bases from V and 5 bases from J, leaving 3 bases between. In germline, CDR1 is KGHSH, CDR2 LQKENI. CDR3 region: CASSPPLDTQYF. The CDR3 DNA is TGTGCCAGCTCACCACCGTTAGATACGCAGTATTTT.

CDR3 sequence: CASSKAGAGANTGELFF. Here the CDR3 DNA reads TGTGCCAGCAGCAAAGCCGGGGCGGGGGCGAACACCGGGGAGCTGTTTTTT. V usage is TRBV7-8 and J usage is TRBJ2-2; 7 bases line up with TRBD2. With V trimmed by 5 bases and J by 0 bases, 9 bases remained unmatched. The CDR3 is 17 amino acids. Germline-derived CDR1 and CDR2 are SGHVS and FQNEAQ.

The CDR3 coding sequence is TGTGCCAGCAGCCAAGGCTTGGGGGGTAGCGGTGGGAACGAGCAGTACTTC. The encoded protein is CASSQGLGGSGGNEQYF. The chain is built from TRBV4-2 and TRBJ2-7, with a tentative D call TRBD2 (6 bases). Trimming took off 1 base at V and 5 bases at J, with 21 bases between the two ends. This CDR3 region has 17 residues. CDR1 and CDR2 (germline): LGHNA, YNFKEQ.

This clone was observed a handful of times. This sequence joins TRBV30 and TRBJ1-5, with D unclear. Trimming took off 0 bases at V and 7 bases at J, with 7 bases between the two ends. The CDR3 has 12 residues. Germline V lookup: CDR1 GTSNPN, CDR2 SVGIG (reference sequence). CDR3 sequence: CAWSVRGQPQHF. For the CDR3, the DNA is TGTGCCTGGAGTGTGCGGGGACAGCCCCAGCATTTT.

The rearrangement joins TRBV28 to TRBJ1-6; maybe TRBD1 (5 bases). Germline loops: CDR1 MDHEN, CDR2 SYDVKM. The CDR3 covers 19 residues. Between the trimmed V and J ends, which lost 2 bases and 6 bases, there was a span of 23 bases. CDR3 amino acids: CASSLLDRTLRGFNSPLHF. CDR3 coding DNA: TGTGCCAGCAGTTTACTTGACAGAACTCTCCGGGGGTTTAATTCACCCCTCCACTTT. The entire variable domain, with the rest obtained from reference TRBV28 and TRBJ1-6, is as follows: DVKVTQSSRYLVKRTGEKVFLECVQDMDHENMFWYRQDPGLGLRLIYFSYDVKMKEKGDIPEGYSVSREKKERFSLILESASTNQTSMYLCASSLLDRTLRGFNSPLHFGNGTRLTVT.

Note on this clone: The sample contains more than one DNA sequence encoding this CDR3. The chain's CDR3 is CATSGAFF. The CDR3 DNA reads TGTGCCACCTCGGGGGCTTTCTTT. V usage is TRBV28 and J usage is TRBJ1-1, with no clear D. The germline gives CDR1 MDHEN, CDR2 SYDVKM. The CDR3 has 8 amino acids. Trimming cost V 10 bases and J 11 bases, with 8 bases left between them.

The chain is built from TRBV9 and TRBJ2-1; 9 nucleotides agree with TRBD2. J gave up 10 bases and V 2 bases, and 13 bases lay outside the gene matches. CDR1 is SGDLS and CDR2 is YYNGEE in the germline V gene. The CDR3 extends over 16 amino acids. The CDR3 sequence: CASSVSPGGGAKEQFF. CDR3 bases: TGTGCCAGCAGCGTGTCCCCCGGCGGGGGGGCCAAAGAGCAGTTCTTC.

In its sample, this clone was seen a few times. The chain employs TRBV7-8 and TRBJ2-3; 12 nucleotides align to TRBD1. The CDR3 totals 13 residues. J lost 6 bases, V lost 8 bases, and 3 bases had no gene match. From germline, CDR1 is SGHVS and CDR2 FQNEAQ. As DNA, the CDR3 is TGTGCCAGCCGGGACAGGGGGCCGGATACGCAGTATTTT. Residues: CASRDRGPDTQYF.